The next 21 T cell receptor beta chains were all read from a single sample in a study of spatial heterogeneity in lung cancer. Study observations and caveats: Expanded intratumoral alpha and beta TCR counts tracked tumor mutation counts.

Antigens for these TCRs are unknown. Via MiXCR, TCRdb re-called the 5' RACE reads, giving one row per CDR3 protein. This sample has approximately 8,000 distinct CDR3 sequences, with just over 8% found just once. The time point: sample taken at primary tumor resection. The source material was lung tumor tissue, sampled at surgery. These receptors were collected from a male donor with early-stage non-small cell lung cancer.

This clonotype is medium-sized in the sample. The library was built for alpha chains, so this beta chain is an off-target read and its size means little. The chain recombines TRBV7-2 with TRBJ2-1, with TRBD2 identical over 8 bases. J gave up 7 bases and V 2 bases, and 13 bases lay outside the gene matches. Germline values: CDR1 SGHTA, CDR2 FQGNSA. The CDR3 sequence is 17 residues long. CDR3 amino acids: CASSLSTGTRLSNEQFF. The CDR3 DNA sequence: TGTGCCAGCAGCTTATCGACTGGGACTAGGCTGTCAAATGAGCAGTTCTTC.

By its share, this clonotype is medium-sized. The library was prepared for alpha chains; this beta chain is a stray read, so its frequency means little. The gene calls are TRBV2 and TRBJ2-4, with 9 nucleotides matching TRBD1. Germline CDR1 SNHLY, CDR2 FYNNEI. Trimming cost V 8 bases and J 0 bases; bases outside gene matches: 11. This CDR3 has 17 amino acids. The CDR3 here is CASVETGGPLAKNIQYF. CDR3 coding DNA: TGTGCCAGCGTGGAGACAGGGGGGCCTCTAGCCAAAAACATTCAGTACTTC. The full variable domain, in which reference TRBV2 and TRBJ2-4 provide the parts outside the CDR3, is EPEVTQTPSHQVTQMGQEVILRCVPISNHLYFYWYRQILGQKVEFLVSFYNNEISEKSEIFDDQFSVERPDGSNFTLKIRSTKLEDSAMYFCASVETGGPLAKNIQYFGAGTRLSVL.

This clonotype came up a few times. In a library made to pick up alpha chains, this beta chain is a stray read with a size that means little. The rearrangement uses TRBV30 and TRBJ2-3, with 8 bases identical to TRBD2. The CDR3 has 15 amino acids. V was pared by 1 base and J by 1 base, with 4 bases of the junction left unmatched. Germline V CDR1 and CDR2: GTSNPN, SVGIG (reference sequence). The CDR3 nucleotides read TGTGCCTGGAGTGGGACGGGAGGGCGCACAGATACGCAGTATTTT. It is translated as CAWSGTGGRTDTQYF. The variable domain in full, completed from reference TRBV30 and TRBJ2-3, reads SQTIHQWPATLVQPVGSPLSLECTVEGTSNPNLYWYRQAAGRGLQLLFYSVGIGQISSEVPQNLSASRPQDRQFILSSKKLLLSDSGFYLCAWSGTGGRTDTQYFGPGTRLTVL.

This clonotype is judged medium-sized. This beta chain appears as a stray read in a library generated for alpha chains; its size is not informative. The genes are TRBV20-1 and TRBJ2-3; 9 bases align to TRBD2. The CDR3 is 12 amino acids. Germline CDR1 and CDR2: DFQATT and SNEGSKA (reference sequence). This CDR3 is CSASGLADTQYF. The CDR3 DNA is TGCAGCGCTTCTGGACTAGCGGATACGCAGTATTTT.

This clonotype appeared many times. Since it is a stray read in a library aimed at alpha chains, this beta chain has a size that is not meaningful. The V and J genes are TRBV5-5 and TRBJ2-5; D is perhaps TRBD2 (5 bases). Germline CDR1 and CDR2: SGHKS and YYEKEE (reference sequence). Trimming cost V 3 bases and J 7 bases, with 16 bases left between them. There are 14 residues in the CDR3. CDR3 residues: CASSSPDGAGTQYF. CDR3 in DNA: TGTGCCAGCAGCTCTCCGGACGGCGCGGGGACCCAGTACTTC.

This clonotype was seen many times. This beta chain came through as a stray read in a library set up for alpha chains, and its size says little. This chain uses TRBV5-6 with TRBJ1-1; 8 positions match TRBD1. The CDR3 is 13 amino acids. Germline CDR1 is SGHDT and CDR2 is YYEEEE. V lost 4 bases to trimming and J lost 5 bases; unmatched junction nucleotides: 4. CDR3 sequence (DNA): TGTGCCAGCAGCCGGACAGGGAGAACTGAAGCTTTCTTT. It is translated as CASSRTGRTEAFF. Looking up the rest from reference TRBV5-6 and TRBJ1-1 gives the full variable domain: DAGVTQSPTHLIKTRGQQVTLRCSPKSGHDTVSWYQQALGQGPQFIFQYYEEEERQRGNFPDRFSGHQFPNYSSELNVNALLLGDSALYLCASSRTGRTEAFFGQGTRLTVV.

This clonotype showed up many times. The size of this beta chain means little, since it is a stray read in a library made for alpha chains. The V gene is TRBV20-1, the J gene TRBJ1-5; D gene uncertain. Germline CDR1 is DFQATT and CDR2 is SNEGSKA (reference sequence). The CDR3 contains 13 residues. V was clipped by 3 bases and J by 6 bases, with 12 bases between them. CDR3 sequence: CSARYGSSQPQHF. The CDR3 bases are TGCAGTGCTAGGTATGGTTCGTCTCAGCCCCAGCATTTT.

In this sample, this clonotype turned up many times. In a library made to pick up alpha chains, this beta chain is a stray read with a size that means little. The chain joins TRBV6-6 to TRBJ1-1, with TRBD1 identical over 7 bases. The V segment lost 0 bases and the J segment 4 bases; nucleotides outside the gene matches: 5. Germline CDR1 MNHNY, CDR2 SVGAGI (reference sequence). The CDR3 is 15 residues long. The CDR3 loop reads CASSYSNRGVTEAFF. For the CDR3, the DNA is TGTGCCAGCAGTTACTCGAACAGGGGTGTCACTGAAGCTTTCTTT.

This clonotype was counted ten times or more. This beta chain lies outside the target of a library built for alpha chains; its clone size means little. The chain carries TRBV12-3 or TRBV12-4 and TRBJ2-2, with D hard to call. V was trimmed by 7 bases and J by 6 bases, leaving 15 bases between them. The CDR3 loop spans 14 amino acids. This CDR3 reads CASNPSVAAGELFF. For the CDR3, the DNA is TGTGCCAGCAATCCCTCGGTAGCCGCCGGGGAGCTGTTTTTT.

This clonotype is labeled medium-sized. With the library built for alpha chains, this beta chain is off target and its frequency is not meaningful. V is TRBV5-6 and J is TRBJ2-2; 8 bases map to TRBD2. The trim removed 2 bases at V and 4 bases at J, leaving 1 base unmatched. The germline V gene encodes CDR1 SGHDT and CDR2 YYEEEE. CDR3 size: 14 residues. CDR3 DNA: TGTGCCAGCAGCTTACTAGCGGCCACCGGGGAGCTGTTTTTT. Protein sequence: CASSLLAATGELFF.

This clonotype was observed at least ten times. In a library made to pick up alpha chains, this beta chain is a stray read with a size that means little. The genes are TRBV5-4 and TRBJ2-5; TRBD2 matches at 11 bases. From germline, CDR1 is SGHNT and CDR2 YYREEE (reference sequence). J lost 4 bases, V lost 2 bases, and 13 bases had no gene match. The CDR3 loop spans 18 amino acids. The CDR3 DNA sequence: TGTGCCAGCAGCTTCGCCCCCCGAAATAGCGGGGGGGGAGAGACCCAGTACTTC. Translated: CASSFAPRNSGGGETQYF.

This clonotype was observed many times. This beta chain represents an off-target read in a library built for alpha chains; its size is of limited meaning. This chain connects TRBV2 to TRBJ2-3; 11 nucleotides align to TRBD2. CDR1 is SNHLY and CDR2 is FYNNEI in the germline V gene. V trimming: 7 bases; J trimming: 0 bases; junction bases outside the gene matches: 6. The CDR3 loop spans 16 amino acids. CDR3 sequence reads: CASTGTSGFSTDTQYF. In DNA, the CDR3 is TGTGCCAGCACCGGGACTAGCGGTTTTAGCACAGATACGCAGTATTTT.

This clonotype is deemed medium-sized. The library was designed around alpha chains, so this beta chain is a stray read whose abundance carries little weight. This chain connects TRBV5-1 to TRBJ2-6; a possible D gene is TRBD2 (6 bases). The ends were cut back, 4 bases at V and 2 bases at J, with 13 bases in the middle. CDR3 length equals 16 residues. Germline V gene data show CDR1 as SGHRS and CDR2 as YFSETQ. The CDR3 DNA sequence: TGCGCCAGCAGCCCGGCAGGCGGGGCTGGGGCCAACGTCCTGACTTTC. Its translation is CASSPAGGAGANVLTF.

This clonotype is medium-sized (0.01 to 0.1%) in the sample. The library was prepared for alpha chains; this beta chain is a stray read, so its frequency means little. The CDR3 sequence: CASSLVRDYNEQFF. CDR3 sequence (DNA): TGCGCCAGCAGCTTAGTACGTGACTACAATGAGCAGTTCTTC. The V call is TRBV5-1, the J call TRBJ2-1; unclear D gene. V lost 2 bases and J 3 bases, leaving 9 bases between the germline ends. The CDR3 length is 14 residues. CDR1 SGHRS and CDR2 YFSETQ come from the germline V gene.

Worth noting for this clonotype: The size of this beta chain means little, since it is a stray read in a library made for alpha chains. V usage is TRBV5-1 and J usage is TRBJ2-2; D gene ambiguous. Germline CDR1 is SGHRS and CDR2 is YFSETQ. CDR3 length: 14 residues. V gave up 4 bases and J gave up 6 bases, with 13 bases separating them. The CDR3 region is CASSQVSGAGELFF. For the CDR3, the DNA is TGCGCCAGCAGCCAGGTTTCCGGCGCCGGGGAGCTGTTTTTT. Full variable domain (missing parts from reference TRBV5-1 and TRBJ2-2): KAGVTQTPRYLIKTRGQQVTLSCSPISGHRSVSWYQQTPGQGLQFLFEYFSETQRNKGNFPGRFSGRQFSNSRSEMNVSTLELGDSALYLCASSQVSGAGELFFGEGSRLTVL.

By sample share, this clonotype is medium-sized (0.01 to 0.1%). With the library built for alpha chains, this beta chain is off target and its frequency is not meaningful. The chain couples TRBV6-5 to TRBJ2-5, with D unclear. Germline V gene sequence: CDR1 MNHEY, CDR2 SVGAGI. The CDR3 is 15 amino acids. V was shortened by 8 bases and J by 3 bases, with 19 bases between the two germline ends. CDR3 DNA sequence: TGTGCCAGCTCTAAGGAGTTTGGCAACAAAGAGACCCAGTACTTC. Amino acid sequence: CASSKEFGNKETQYF.

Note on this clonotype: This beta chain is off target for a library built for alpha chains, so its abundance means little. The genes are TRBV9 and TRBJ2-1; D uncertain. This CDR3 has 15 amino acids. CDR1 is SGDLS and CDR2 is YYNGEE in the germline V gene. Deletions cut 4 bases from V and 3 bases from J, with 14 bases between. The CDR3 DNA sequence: TGTGCCAGCAGCCTCCAAATGGGTGGCTACAATGAGCAGTTCTTC. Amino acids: CASSLQMGGYNEQFF.

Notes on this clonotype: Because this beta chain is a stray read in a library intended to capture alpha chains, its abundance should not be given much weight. CDR3: CASSFSGTLGEKLFF. The CDR3 nucleotides are TGTGCCAGCAGCTTCTCCGGGACACTGGGTGAAAAACTGTTTTTT. The J gene is TRBJ1-4, the V gene TRBV7-9; the D gene is possibly TRBD1 (6 bases). The CDR3 has 15 amino acids. Germline CDR1 reads SEHNR; CDR2 reads FQNEAQ (reference sequence). V lost 3 bases and J lost 7, with 15 bases in between.

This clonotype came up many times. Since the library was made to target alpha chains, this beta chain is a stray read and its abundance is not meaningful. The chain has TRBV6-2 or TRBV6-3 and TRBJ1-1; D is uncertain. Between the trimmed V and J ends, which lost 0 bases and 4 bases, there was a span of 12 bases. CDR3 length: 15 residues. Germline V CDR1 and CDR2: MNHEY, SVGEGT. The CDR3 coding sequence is TGTGCCAGCAGTTACTCGAAGGCAGGAGGCACTGAAGCTTTCTTT. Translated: CASSYSKAGGTEAFF.

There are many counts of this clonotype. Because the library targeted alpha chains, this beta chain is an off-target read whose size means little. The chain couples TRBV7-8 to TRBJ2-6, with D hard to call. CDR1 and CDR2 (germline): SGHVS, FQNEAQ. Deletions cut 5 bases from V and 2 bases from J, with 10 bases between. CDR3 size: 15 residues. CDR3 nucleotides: TGTGCCAGCAGCCCCCTTTCGGCTGGGGCCAACGTCCTGACTTTC. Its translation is CASSPLSAGANVLTF.

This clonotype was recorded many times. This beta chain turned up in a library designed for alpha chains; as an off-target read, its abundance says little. CDR3 amino acids: CASSYAQVTDTQYF. In DNA, the CDR3 is TGTGCCAGCAGTTACGCACAGGTCACAGATACGCAGTATTTT. This chain joins TRBV6-5 and TRBJ2-3, with a possible D match to TRBD1 (5 bases). The CDR3 contains 14 residues. Trimming left V 2 bases short and J 2 bases short, with 8 bases between. Germline-derived CDR1 and CDR2 are MNHEY and SVGAGI.